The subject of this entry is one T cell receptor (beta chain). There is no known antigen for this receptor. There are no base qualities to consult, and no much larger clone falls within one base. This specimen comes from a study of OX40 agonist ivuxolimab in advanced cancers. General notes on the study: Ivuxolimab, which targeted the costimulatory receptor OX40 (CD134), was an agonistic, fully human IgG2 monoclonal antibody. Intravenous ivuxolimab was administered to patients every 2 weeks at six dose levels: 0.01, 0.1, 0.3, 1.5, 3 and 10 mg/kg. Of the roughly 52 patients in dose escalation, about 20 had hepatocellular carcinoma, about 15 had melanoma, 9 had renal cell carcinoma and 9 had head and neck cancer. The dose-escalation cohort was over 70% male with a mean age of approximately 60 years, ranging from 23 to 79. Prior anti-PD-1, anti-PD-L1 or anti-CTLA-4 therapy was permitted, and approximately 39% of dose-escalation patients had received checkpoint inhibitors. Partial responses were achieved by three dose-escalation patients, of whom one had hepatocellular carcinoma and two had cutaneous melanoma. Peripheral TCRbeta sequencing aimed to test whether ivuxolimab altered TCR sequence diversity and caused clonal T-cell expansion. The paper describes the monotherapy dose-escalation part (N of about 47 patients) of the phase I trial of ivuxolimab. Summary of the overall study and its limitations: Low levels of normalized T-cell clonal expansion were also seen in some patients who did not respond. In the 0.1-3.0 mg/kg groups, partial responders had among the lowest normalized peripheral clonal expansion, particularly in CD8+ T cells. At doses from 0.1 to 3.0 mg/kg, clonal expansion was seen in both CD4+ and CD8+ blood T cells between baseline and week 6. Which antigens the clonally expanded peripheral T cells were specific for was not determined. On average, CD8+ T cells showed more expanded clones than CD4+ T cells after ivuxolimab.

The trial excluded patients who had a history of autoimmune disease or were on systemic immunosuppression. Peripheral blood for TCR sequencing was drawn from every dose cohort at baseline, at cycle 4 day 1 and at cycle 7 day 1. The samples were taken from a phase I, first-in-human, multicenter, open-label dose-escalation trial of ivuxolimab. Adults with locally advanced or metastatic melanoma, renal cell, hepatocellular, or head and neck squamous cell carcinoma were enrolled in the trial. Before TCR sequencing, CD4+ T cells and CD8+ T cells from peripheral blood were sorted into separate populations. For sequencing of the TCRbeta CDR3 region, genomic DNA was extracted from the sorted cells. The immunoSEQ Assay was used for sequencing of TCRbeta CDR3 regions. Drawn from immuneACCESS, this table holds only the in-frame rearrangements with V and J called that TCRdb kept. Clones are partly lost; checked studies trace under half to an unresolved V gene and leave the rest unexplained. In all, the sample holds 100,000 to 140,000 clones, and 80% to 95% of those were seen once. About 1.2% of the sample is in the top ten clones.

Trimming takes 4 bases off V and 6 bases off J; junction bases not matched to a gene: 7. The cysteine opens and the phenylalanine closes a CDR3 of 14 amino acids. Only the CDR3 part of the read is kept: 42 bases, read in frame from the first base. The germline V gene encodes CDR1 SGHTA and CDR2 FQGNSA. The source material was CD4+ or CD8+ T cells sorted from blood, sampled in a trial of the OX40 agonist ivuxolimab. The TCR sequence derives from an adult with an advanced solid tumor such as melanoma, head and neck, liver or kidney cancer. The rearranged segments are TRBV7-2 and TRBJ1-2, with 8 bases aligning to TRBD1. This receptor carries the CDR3 CASSSPQGANGYTF. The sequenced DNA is TGTGCCAGCAGCTCTCCCCAGGGGGCAAATGGCTACACCTTC.